Sequencing of this T cell receptor beta chain was carried out in a study of shared clonotypes between healthy human individuals. Study-wide results and caveats: Some clonotypes were shared by all four sorted-subset donors, while others were not shared. The non-shared ones had lower generation probabilities than the shared ones. A limitation of the genetic and exposure-history diversity represented arose from few donors.

In the case of this clone: The target antigen is unknown. Additional DNA sequences in this sample encode the identical CDR3.

The assay was immunoSEQ multiplex PCR, and TCRdb's table has in-frame clones only and misses some. The sample holds around 2,000,000 clones, about 95% seen once. As defined, naive CD8 cells were CD45RO-negative and positively selected for CCR7, with terminally differentiated effector memory CD45RA+ cells excluded. V dropped 2 bases and J dropped 4 bases, with 10 bases sitting between them. CDR1 SGDLS and CDR2 YYNGEE come from the germline V gene. CDR3 length: 14 amino acids. Source material: naive CD8+ T cells sorted from blood. The chain has TRBV9 and TRBJ2-1, with TRBD2 as a possible D gene (6 bases). The source is a man younger than 30 in good health. The CDR3 DNA reads as TGTGCCAGCAGCGTGGGCAGCGGGTACAATGAGCAGTTCTTC. Amino acids: CASSVGSGYNEQFF.